This T cell receptor beta chain was identified in a study of glioma-infiltrating T cells after dendritic cell vaccination. TCRdb keeps only in-frame clones here, not all; method: immunoSEQ multiplex PCR. The table includes about 38,000 clones, around 80% detected once. Only patients with spare fresh-frozen tumor and over two years of follow-up were included. The V gene's germline CDR1 is SGDLS and CDR2 YYNGEE. This CDR3 has 16 amino acids. Trimming took off 3 bases at V and 0 bases at J, with 16 bases between the two ends. The chain is built from TRBV9 and TRBJ2-7; a possible D gene is TRBD2 (7 bases). This receptor was obtained from a human donor with glioblastoma. The material was blood, obtained before dendritic cell vaccination. The CDR3 sequence: CASSAVGGASSYEQYF. The DNA for the CDR3 is TGTGCCAGCAGCGCTGTGGGGGGGGCGAGCTCCTACGAGCAGTACTTC.